Ten or more counts support the clone carrying this T cell receptor (beta chain). The antigen remains undetermined. Germline V lookup: CDR1 KGHSH, CDR2 LQKENI. Germline trimming cut 3 bases from V and 4 bases from J; bases unmatched to any gene: 5. CDR3 size: 16 residues. This sample was taken from a study of T cells in Graves' hyperthyroidism and ophthalmopathy. Disease duration under 2 months; hyperthyroidism patients were aged 18 to 65. Study results and limitations: A 13 V-J model separated ophthalmopathy from stable hyperthyroidism. Most thyroid clonotypes that were expanded above 0.001 also turned up in blood. The model made its ophthalmopathy prediction, and onset followed a median approximately six months later.

RNA transcripts yielded amplified TCR beta CDR3 regions. During a first-round RT-PCR of the TCR CDR3, the HTBI primer set was used. TCRdb re-called the multiplex PCR reads through MiXCR, storing one row per CDR3 protein. The sample lists some 620,000 distinct CDR3 sequences; 15% to 20% were seen once. The chain couples TRBV18 to TRBJ2-3; the match to TRBD2 covers 12 bases. The clonotype comes from a woman aged 25 to 39 with Graves' hyperthyroidism. Sequencing was carried out using blood. CDR3 amino acids: CASSPRLAGASDTQYF. Written as DNA, the CDR3 is TGTGCCAGCTCACCGCGACTAGCGGGAGCCTCAGATACGCAGTATTTT.